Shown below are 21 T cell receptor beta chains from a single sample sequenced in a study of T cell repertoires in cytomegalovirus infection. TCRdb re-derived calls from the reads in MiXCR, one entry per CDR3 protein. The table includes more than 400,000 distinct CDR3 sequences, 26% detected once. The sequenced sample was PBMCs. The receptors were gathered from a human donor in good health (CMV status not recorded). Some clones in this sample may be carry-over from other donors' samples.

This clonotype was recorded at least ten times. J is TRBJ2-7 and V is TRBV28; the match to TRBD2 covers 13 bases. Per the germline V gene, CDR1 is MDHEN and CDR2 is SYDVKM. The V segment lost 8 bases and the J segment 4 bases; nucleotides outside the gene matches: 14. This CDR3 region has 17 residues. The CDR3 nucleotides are TGTGCCAGCCCCCCGACTAGCGGGAGGCGTCGGGTGTACGAGCAGTACTTC. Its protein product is CASPPTSGRRRVYEQYF.

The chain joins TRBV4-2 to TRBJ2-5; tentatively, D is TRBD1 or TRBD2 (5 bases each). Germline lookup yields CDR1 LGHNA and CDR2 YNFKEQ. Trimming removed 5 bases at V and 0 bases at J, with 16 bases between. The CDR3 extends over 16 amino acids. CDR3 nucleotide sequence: TGTGCCAGCAGCTACCGGGACCCCAGGTACCAAGAGACCCAGTACTTC. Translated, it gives CASSYRDPRYQETQYF.

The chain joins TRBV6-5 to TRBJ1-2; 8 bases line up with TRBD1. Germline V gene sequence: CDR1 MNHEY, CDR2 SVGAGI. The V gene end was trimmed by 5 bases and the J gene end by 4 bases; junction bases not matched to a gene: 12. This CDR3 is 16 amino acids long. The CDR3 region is CASSDRGTDYFYGYTF. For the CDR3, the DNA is TGTGCCAGCAGTGACAGGGGAACAGACTATTTCTATGGCTACACCTTC.

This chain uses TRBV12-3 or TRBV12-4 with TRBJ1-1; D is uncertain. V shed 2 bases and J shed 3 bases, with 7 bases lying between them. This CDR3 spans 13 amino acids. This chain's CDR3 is CASSLSYDTEAFF. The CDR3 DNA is TGTGCCAGCAGTTTAAGCTACGACACTGAAGCTTTCTTT.

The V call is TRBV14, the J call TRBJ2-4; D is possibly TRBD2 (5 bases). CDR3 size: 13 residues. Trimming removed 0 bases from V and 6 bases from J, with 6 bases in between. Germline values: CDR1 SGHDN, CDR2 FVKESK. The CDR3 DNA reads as TGTGCCAGCAGCCAAGACGCGGGAAACATTCAGTACTTC. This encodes CASSQDAGNIQYF. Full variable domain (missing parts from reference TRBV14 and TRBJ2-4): EAGVTQFPSHSVIEKGQTVTLRCDPISGHDNLYWYRRVMGKEIKFLLHFVKESKQDESGMPNNRFLAERTGGTYSTLKVQPAELEDSGVYFCASSQDAGNIQYFGAGTRLSVL.

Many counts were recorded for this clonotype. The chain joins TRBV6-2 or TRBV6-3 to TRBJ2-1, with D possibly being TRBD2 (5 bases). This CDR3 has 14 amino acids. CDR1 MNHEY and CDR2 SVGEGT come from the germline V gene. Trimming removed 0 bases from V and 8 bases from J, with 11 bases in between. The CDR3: CASSYSRASDEQFF. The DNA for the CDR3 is TGTGCCAGCAGTTACTCGAGGGCCAGCGATGAGCAGTTCTTC.

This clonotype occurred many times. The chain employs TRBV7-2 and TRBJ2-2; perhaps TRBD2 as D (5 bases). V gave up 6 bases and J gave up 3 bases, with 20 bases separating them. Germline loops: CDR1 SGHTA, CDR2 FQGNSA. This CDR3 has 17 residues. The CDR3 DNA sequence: TGTGCCAGCAGATCATTCAGAGGAGGAATGTACACCGGGGAGCTGTTTTTT. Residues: CASRSFRGGMYTGELFF.

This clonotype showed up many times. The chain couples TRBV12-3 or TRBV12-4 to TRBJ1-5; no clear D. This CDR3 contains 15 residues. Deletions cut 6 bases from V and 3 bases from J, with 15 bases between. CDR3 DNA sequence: TGTGCCAGCAGCCTGGGTGGGCGAGTCAATCAGCCCCAGCATTTT. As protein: CASSLGGRVNQPQHF.

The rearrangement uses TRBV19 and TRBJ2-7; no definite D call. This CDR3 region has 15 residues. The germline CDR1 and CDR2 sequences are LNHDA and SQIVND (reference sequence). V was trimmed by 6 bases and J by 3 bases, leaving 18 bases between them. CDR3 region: CASSTSRPGLYEQYV. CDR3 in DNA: TGTGCCAGTAGCACCAGCCGCCCTGGGCTCTACGAGCAGTACGTC.

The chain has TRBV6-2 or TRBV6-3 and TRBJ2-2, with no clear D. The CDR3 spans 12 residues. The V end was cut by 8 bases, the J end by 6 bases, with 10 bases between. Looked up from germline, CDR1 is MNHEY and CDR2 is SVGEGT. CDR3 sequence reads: CASEPWPGELFF. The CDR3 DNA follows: TGTGCCAGCGAACCCTGGCCCGGGGAGCTGTTTTTT.

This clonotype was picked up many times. CDR3 residues: CASSLVGQGNQPQHF. CDR3 coding DNA: TGTGCCAGCAGCTTAGTCGGGCAGGGAAATCAGCCCCAGCATTTT. The V and J genes are TRBV7-2 and TRBJ1-5; tentative D call: TRBD1 (5 bases). The CDR3 has 15 residues. Germline lookup yields CDR1 SGHTA and CDR2 FQGNSA. Trimming stripped 1 base from V and 4 bases from J, with 11 bases between.

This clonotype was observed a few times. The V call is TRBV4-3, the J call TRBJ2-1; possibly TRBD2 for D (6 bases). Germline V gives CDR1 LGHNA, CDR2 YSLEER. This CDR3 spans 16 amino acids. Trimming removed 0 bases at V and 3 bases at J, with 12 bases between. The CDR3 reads CASSQETSNVYNEQFF. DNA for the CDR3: TGCGCCAGCAGCCAAGAGACTAGTAATGTCTACAATGAGCAGTTCTTC.

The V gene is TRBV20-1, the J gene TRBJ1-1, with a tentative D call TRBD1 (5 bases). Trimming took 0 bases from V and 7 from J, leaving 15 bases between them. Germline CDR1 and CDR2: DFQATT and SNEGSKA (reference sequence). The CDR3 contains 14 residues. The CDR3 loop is CSARDQGLIFEAFF. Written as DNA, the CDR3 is TGCAGTGCTAGAGATCAGGGCCTAATATTTGAAGCTTTCTTT.

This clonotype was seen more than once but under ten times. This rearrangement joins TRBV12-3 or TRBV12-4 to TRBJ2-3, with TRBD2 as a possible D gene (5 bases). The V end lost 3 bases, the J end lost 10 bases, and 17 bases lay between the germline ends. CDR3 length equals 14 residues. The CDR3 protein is CASSLGPGLGSQYF. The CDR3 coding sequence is TGTGCCAGCAGTTTGGGCCCAGGACTCGGGTCGCAGTATTTT.

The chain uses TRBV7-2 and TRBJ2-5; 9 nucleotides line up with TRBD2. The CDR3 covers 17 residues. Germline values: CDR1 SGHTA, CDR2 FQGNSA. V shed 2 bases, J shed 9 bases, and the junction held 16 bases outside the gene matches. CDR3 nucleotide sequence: TGTGCCAGCAGCTTAAGTTTGCGGCTAGCGGGGTCAGGGGCCCAGTACTTC. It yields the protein CASSLSLRLAGSGAQYF. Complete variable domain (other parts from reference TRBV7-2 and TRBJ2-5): GAGVSQSPSNKVTEKGKDVELRCDPISGHTALYWYRQSLGQGLEFLIYFQGNSAPDKSGLPSDRFSAERTGGSVSTLTIQRTQQEDSAVYLCASSLSLRLAGSGAQYFGPGTRLLVL.

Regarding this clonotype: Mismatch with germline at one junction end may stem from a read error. This chain's CDR3 is CANSVGVGGEQFF. CDR3 nucleotides: TGTGCCAACAGTGTTGGGGTGGGGGGTGAGCAGTTCTTC. The chain carries TRBV24-1 and TRBJ2-1; possibly TRBD2 for D (6 bases). Germline V gene lookup returns CDR1 KGHDR and CDR2 SFDVKD. The CDR3 consists of 13 residues.

The CDR3 loop is CASSFAVETGMGYTQYF. As DNA, the CDR3 is TGTGCCAGCAGCTTCGCAGTCGAGACTGGAATGGGGTATACGCAGTATTTT. This chain uses TRBV11-2 with TRBJ2-3; D unclear. V was shortened by 3 bases and J by 7 bases, with 23 bases between the two germline ends. The length of the CDR3 is 17 residues. The germline CDR1 and CDR2 sequences are SGHAT and FQNNGV.

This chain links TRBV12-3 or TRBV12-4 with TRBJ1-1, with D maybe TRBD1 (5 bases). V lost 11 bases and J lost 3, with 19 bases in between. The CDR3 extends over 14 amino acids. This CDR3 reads CAAATGGAHTEAFF. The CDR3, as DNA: TGTGCCGCAGCGACGGGGGGAGCCCACACTGAAGCTTTCTTT.

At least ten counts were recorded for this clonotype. The CDR3 loop reads CASSPWTGPNYGYTF. CDR3 coding DNA: TGTGCCAGCAGTCCCTGGACAGGGCCCAACTATGGCTACACCTTC. The V gene is TRBV12-3 or TRBV12-4, the J gene TRBJ1-2, with 8 bases identical to TRBD1. The CDR3 covers 15 residues. Losses at the gene ends were 5 bases for V and 2 bases for J; bases not matched to a gene: 7.

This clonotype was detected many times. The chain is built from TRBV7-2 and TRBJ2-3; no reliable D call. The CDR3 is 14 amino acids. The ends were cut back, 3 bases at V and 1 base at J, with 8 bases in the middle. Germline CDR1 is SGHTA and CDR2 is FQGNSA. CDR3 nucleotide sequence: TGTGCCAGCAGCTTTGTATTAGGCACAGATACGCAGTATTTT. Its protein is CASSFVLGTDTQYF.

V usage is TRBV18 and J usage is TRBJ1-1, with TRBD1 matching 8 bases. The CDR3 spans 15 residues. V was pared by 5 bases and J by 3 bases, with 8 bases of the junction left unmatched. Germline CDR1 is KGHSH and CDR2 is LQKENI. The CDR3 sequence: CASSTLDRAYTEAFF. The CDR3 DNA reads TGTGCCAGCTCAACTTTGGACAGGGCGTACACTGAAGCTTTCTTT.